The next 19 T cell receptor beta chains were all read from a single sample in a study of T cell therapy after organ transplantation. The time point is: 4-8 weeks after completion of therapy. The antigens of these receptors remain unknown. Sequencing was performed with immunoSEQ multiplex PCR; in TCRdb, only in-frame clones are kept and a portion is missing. This sample has about 3,400 clones, with nearly 70% found just once. The sequenced sample was CD8+ T cells from blood, obtained after autologous CMV-specific T cell therapy. Receptors were obtained from a human patient who had received a solid organ transplant and had CMV disease. Some T cells may possibly be graft donor cells.

CDR3 coding DNA: TGTGCCAGCAGCTTAGTTTTCGGGACAGGGCGATCCTACAATGAGCAGTTCTTC. Encoded protein: CASSLVFGTGRSYNEQFF. This rearrangement joins TRBV7-8 to TRBJ2-1; TRBD1 aligns across 9 bases. V lost 1 base to trimming and J lost 1 base; unmatched junction nucleotides: 8. CDR3 size: 18 residues. The V gene's germline CDR1 is SGHVS and CDR2 FQNEAQ.

About this clone: This sample includes further DNA sequences coding for the same CDR3. CDR3 loop: CASSEHSSYNEQFF. In DNA, the CDR3 is TGTGCCAGCAGTGAGCACAGCTCCTACAATGAGCAGTTCTTC. The chain recombines TRBV2 with TRBJ2-1; D is unclear. The CDR3 sequence is 14 residues long. Trimming shortened V by 3 bases and J by 0 bases, and 6 bases separated the two germline ends. Per the germline V gene, CDR1 is SNHLY and CDR2 is FYNNEI.

This chain uses TRBV7-6 with TRBJ2-5; 10 bases match TRBD2. The CDR3 covers 15 residues. With 4 bases clipped from V and 2 bases from J, the junction kept 4 bases outside the gene matches. CDR1 is SGHVS, CDR2 FNYEAQ, per germline. The CDR3 region has the DNA TGTGCCAGCAGCTATGGACTAGCGGTACAAGAGACCCAGTACTTC. Its protein is CASSYGLAVQETQYF.

This clone was seen just once. The rearrangement joins TRBV18 to TRBJ2-5; 9 positions agree with TRBD2. The germline gives CDR1 KGHSH, CDR2 LQKENI. V was clipped by 1 base and J by 4 bases; unmatched bases: 16. This CDR3 has 19 residues. The CDR3 spells CASSPLAGDVVTGAETQYF. CDR3 in DNA: TGTGCCAGCTCACCACTAGCGGGAGATGTGGTTACCGGGGCAGAGACCCAGTACTTC.

The chain employs TRBV7-2 and TRBJ1-6; unclear D gene. Germline CDR1 reads SGHTA; CDR2 reads FQGNSA. This CDR3 is 13 amino acids long. Trimming shortened V by 1 base and J by 9 bases, and 7 bases separated the two germline ends. This CDR3 is CASSLGGFSPLHF. DNA of the CDR3: TGTGCCAGCAGCTTAGGTGGTTTTTCACCCCTCCACTTT.

J is TRBJ2-3 and V is TRBV5-4, with TRBD2 identical over 8 bases. Germline V gene sequence: CDR1 SGHNT, CDR2 YYREEE (reference sequence). J was trimmed by 4 bases and V by 0 bases; bases with no gene match: 7. The CDR3 loop spans 16 amino acids. CDR3: CASSLAGSGSADTQYF. In DNA, the CDR3 is TGTGCCAGCAGCTTGGCCGGGAGCGGGAGCGCAGATACGCAGTATTTT.

In its sample, this clone was seen a few times. The chain combines TRBV7-8 with TRBJ1-2; no clear D. CDR1 is SGHVS, CDR2 FQNEAQ, per germline. This CDR3 comprises 13 residues. Trimming left V 1 base short and J 4 bases short, with 7 bases between. The CDR3 loop is CASSLDGSYGYTF. The CDR3 DNA reads TGTGCCAGCAGCTTAGACGGCTCCTATGGCTACACCTTC.

This clone has a handful of counts. J is TRBJ1-2 and V is TRBV11-2; D remains ambiguous. The CDR3 is 14 amino acids. Trimming removed 5 bases from V and 2 bases from J, with 12 bases in between. Germline V CDR1 and CDR2: SGHAT, FQNNGV. DNA of the CDR3: TGTGCCAGCAGCCTTTCCCCAGGAAACTATGGCTACACCTTC. It specifies CASSLSPGNYGYTF.

V gene TRBV6-5 combines with J gene TRBJ1-2, with TRBD1 identical over 7 bases. Per germline, CDR1 MNHEY and CDR2 SVGAGI. The CDR3 length is 13 residues. The V gene end was trimmed by 0 bases and the J gene end by 8 bases; junction bases not matched to a gene: 3. The CDR3 spells CASSYSAGGGYTF. CDR3 bases: TGTGCCAGCAGTTACTCGGCAGGGGGAGGCTACACCTTC.

This chain joins TRBV5-3 and TRBJ2-1, with D possibly being TRBD2 (5 bases). TRBV5-3 is an ORF; its function is uncertain. V gave up 8 bases and J gave up 5 bases, with 14 bases separating them. The CDR3 covers 13 residues. As DNA, the CDR3 is TGTGCCAGCAGCCTCGACTACAACAATGAGCAGTTCTTC. This encodes CASSLDYNNEQFF.

Note on this clone: A far bigger clonotype differs at one base, so this is likely a read error. The chain carries TRBV9 and TRBJ1-2; tentatively, D is TRBD1 (6 bases). The CDR3 totals 16 residues. CDR1 is SGDLS and CDR2 is YYNGEE in the germline V gene. The CDR3 sequence is CARSPLGGEENYGYTF. The DNA for the CDR3 is TGTGCCCGCAGCCCACTAGGGGGGGAGGAGAACTATGGCTACACCTTC.

This clone was seen a few times. The chain recombines TRBV7-4 with TRBJ2-7; D is unresolved. The V end lost 5 bases, the J end lost 6 bases, and 20 bases lay between the germline ends. CDR1 is SGHVT, CDR2 SQSDAQ, per germline. CDR3 size: 15 residues. The CDR3 sequence is CASSQDQTSWGEQYF. For the CDR3, the DNA is TGTGCCAGCAGCCAGGATCAGACCTCTTGGGGCGAGCAGTACTTC.

This chain uses TRBV28 with TRBJ2-1, with D possibly TRBD2 on 7 matching bases. The CDR3 length is 15 residues. Trimming took off 1 base at V and 8 bases at J, with 15 bases between the two ends. From germline, CDR1 is MDHEN and CDR2 SYDVKM. In DNA, the CDR3 is TGTGCCAGCAGTTTATTAGTGGTAGGGGGGGATGAGCAGTTCTTC. As protein: CASSLLVVGGDEQFF.

This clone has a handful of counts. This chain uses TRBV5-6 with TRBJ2-7; TRBD1 aligns across 12 bases. Germline CDR1 is SGHDT and CDR2 is YYEEEE. There are 15 residues in the CDR3. J lost 4 bases, V lost 4 bases, and 6 bases had no gene match. In nucleotides, the CDR3 is TGTGCCAGCAGCGCTGGGGACAGGGGGCCATACGAGCAGTACTTC. It is translated as CASSAGDRGPYEQYF.

The chain has TRBV18 and TRBJ2-1; the D is unclear. The CDR3 loop spans 15 amino acids. The ends were cut back, 4 bases at V and 0 bases at J, with 10 bases in the middle. Germline V gives CDR1 KGHSH, CDR2 LQKENI. The CDR3 DNA reads as TGTGCCAGCTCACTTGGTGCGAGCTCCTACAATGAGCAGTTCTTC. Protein product: CASSLGASSYNEQFF.

The V call is TRBV7-9, the J call TRBJ2-1; possibly TRBD2 for D (6 bases). V was trimmed by 0 bases and J by 2 bases, leaving 11 bases between them. CDR3 length equals 16 residues. The germline gives CDR1 SEHNR, CDR2 FQNEAQ (reference sequence). The CDR3 region has the DNA TGTGCCAGCAGCTTAGCGCGGGGCAGGGCCTACAATGAGCAGTTCTTC. Protein product: CASSLARGRAYNEQFF.

The chain has TRBV27 and TRBJ2-7; D gene unclear. Trimming removed 6 bases from V and 2 bases from J, with 20 bases in between. CDR3 size: 16 residues. Germline assignment: CDR1 MNHEY and CDR2 SMNVEV (reference sequence). CDR3 nucleotides: TGTGCCAGCAGCCCGGATGGATTAATGGGGACCTACGAGCAGTACGTC. Protein product: CASSPDGLMGTYEQYV.

This chain links TRBV6-1 with TRBJ2-2; 7 bases align to TRBD2. Germline CDR1 and CDR2: MNHNS and SASEGT. V was clipped by 3 bases and J by 8 bases; unmatched bases: 9. The CDR3 has 15 amino acids. The CDR3 nucleotides read TGTGCCAGCAGTGAGGGGTGGCGGGGGACGGGGGAGCTGTTTTTT. Its translation is CASSEGWRGTGELFF.

This chain uses TRBV2 with TRBJ2-2, with 14 nucleotides matching TRBD2. Germline CDR1 is SNHLY and CDR2 is FYNNEI. V lost 6 bases and J lost 4; bases outside the gene matches: 10. This CDR3 comprises 18 residues. The CDR3: CASSWGLGTSGSTGELFF. In nucleotides, the CDR3 is TGTGCCAGCAGCTGGGGGCTCGGGACTAGCGGGAGCACCGGGGAGCTGTTTTTT. The whole variable domain, remainder taken from reference TRBV2 and TRBJ2-2, is EPEVTQTPSHQVTQMGQEVILRCVPISNHLYFYWYRQILGQKVEFLVSFYNNEISEKSEIFDDQFSVERPDGSNFTLKIRSTKLEDSAMYFCASSWGLGTSGSTGELFFGEGSRLTVL.